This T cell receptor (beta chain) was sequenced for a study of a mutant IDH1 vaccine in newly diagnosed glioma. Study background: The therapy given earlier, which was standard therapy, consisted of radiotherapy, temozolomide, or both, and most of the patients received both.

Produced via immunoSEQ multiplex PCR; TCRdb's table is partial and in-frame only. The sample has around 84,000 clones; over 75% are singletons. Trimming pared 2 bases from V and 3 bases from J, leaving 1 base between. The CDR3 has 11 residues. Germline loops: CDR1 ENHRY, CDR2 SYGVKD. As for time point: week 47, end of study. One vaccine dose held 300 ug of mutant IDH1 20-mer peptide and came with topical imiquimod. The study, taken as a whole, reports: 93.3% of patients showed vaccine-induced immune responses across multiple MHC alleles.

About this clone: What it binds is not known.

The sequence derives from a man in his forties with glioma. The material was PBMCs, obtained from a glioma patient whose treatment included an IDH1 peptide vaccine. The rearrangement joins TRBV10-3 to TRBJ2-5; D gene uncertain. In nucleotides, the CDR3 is TGTGCCATCAGTGAGAAAGAGACCCAGTACTTC. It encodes CAISEKETQYF.